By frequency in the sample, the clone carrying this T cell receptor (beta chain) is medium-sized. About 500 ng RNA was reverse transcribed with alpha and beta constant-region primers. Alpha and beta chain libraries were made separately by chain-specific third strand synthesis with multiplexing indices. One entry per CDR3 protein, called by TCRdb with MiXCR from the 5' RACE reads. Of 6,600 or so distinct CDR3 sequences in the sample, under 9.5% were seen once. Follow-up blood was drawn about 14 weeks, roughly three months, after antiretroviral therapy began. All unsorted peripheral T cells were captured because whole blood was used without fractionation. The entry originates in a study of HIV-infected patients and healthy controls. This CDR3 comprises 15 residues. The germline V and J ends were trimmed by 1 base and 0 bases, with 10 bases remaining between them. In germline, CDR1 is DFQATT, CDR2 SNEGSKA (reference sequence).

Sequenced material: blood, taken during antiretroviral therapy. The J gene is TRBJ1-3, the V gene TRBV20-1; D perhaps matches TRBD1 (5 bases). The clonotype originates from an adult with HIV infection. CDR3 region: CSARAEGISGNTIYF. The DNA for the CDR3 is TGCAGTGCTAGAGCCGAGGGGATCTCTGGAAACACCATATATTTT.